A single sample is the source of the 15 T cell receptor beta chains below, sequenced in a study of technical replicates of blood from several donors. Produced via immunoSEQ multiplex PCR; TCRdb's table is partial and in-frame only. Of some 100,000 clones in the sample, 96% were seen once. Material for sequencing was T cells isolated from PBMCs. The receptors stem from a human donor in good health.

This clone appeared a few times. As DNA, the CDR3 is TGTGCCAGCAGCTTATGGGACAGGGGGCTGGACACTGAAGCTTTCTTT. This codes for CASSLWDRGLDTEAFF. The rearrangement links TRBV11-3 to TRBJ1-1; 12 positions agree with TRBD1. Germline assignment: CDR1 SGHNT and CDR2 YENEEA. Unmatched junction bases numbered 4, after V lost 2 bases and J lost 3 bases. The CDR3 consists of 16 residues. Complete variable domain (other parts from reference TRBV11-3 and TRBJ1-1): EAGVVQSPRYKIIEKKQPVAFWCNPISGHNTLYWYLQNLGQGPELLIRYENEEAVDDSQLPKDRFSAERLKGVDSTLKIQPAELGDSAVYLCASSLWDRGLDTEAFFGQGTRLTVV.

This chain links TRBV7-7 with TRBJ2-2; tentatively, D is TRBD2 (5 bases). The V and J ends lost 5 bases and 5 bases respectively, with 12 bases between them. The CDR3 spans 14 residues. CDR1 is SSHAT, CDR2 FNYEAQ, per germline (reference sequence). The CDR3 spells CASSQAGETGELFF. In nucleotides, the CDR3 is TGTGCCAGCAGCCAAGCCGGGGAGACCGGGGAGCTGTTTTTT.

This clone was seen a few times. The rearrangement joins TRBV6-1 to TRBJ2-2; 9 positions agree with TRBD1. With 1 base clipped from V and 7 bases from J, the junction kept 13 bases outside the gene matches. The CDR3 has 18 residues. Per the germline V gene, CDR1 is MNHNS and CDR2 is SASEGT. For the CDR3, the DNA is TGTGCCAGCAGTGAAGGCCCCGGGACAGGGAAAATAAACGGGGAGCTGTTTTTT. Its translation: CASSEGPGTGKINGELFF.

This chain connects TRBV30 to TRBJ1-1; a weak D match, TRBD1 (6 bases). The V end was cut by 2 bases, the J end by 5 bases, with 12 bases between. The CDR3 is made up of 13 amino acids. Germline lookup yields CDR1 GTSNPN and CDR2 SVGIG (reference sequence). CDR3 protein: CAWSPGARTEAFF. CDR3 coding DNA: TGTGCCTGGAGTCCAGGGGCGCGGACTGAAGCTTTCTTT.

V and J are TRBV7-9 and TRBJ2-7, with D possibly matching TRBD1 (5 bases). Germline V gene data show CDR1 as SEHNR and CDR2 as FQNEAQ (reference sequence). Trimming left V 2 bases short and J 6 bases short, with 5 bases between. This CDR3 comprises 11 residues. CDR3: CASSLRGEQYF. The CDR3 DNA follows: TGTGCCAGCAGCTTAAGGGGCGAGCAGTACTTC.

The chain is built from TRBV6-5 and TRBJ1-5; 9 nucleotides agree with TRBD1. This CDR3 region has 13 residues. Looked up from germline, CDR1 is MNHEY and CDR2 is SVGAGI. J gave up 9 bases and V 5 bases, and 5 bases lay outside the gene matches. The CDR3 DNA is TGTGCCAGCAGTCGGACAGGGGATCGGCCCCAGCATTTT. This sequence encodes CASSRTGDRPQHF.

This chain uses TRBV6-4 with TRBJ1-1; TRBD1 agrees at 8 bases. The CDR3 sequence is 16 residues long. The V gene's germline CDR1 is MRHNA and CDR2 SNTAGT. V lost 2 bases to trimming and J lost 6 bases; unmatched junction nucleotides: 11. DNA of the CDR3: TGTGCCAGCAGTGACAAAGTGGACAGGGCAAAACCTGAAGCTTTCTTT. Protein product: CASSDKVDRAKPEAFF.

The gene calls are TRBV7-9 and TRBJ2-3; possibly TRBD2 for D (6 bases). Deletions cut 6 bases from V and 1 base from J, with 17 bases between. This CDR3 contains 16 residues. The germline gives CDR1 SEHNR, CDR2 FQNEAQ (reference sequence). The DNA of the CDR3 is TGTGCCAGCAGTCCACGACTAGGAGGAGGCACAGATACGCAGTATTTT. This gives the protein CASSPRLGGGTDTQYF.

The rearrangement uses TRBV6-1 and TRBJ2-7; TRBD2 matches at 7 bases. This CDR3 is 14 amino acids long. Per germline, CDR1 MNHNS and CDR2 SASEGT. V trimming: 4 bases; J trimming: 3 bases; junction bases outside the gene matches: 6. Here the CDR3 reads CASSVREVLYEQYF. The CDR3 nucleotides are TGTGCCAGCAGTGTTCGGGAGGTTCTCTACGAGCAGTACTTC.

The chain links TRBV7-9 to TRBJ2-5; TRBD2 might be the D (6 bases). V was clipped by 2 bases and J by 0 bases, with 16 bases between them. Germline V gives CDR1 SEHNR, CDR2 FQNEAQ (reference sequence). The CDR3 covers 17 residues. CDR3 residues: CASSLQGGSGYQETQYF. CDR3 nucleotide sequence: TGTGCCAGCAGCTTACAAGGTGGTAGCGGTTACCAAGAGACCCAGTACTTC. Variable domain in full (rest from reference TRBV7-9 and TRBJ2-5): DTGVSQNPRHKITKRGQNVTFRCDPISEHNRLYWYRQTLGQGPEFLTYFQNEAQLEKSRLLSDRFSAERPKGSFSTLEIQRTEQGDSAMYLCASSLQGGSGYQETQYFGPGTRLLVL.

The gene calls are TRBV9 and TRBJ2-7; maybe TRBD1 (5 bases). This CDR3 is 14 amino acids long. CDR1 and CDR2 (germline): SGDLS, YYNGEE. V dropped 3 bases and J dropped 5 bases, with 15 bases sitting between them. Here the CDR3 reads CASSASSGNHEQYF. Written as DNA, the CDR3 is TGTGCCAGCAGCGCCTCTTCAGGGAACCACGAGCAGTACTTC.

This clone was recorded once. Here the CDR3 reads CASSEGQGLGTDTQYF. The DNA of the CDR3 is TGTGCCAGCAGCGAAGGACAGGGGCTGGGCACAGATACGCAGTATTTT. V is TRBV7-9 and J is TRBJ2-3; 9 positions match TRBD1. V dropped 5 bases and J dropped 1; count of bases not matched to a gene: 7. CDR1 is SEHNR and CDR2 is FQNEAQ in the germline V gene (reference sequence). The CDR3 loop spans 16 amino acids.

CDR3 sequence reads: CASSPPAGGSGTQYF. The CDR3, as DNA: TGTGCCAGCAGCCCCCCCGCGGGGGGGTCGGGGACCCAGTACTTC. The chain combines TRBV7-9 with TRBJ2-5; 9 bases line up with TRBD2. Germline values: CDR1 SEHNR, CDR2 FQNEAQ (reference sequence). The CDR3 has 15 residues. Trimming removed 5 bases from V and 7 bases from J; junction bases left unmatched: 11.

This clone was observed once. V is TRBV5-1 and J is TRBJ2-5, with D maybe TRBD2 (6 bases). Trimming cost V 0 bases and J 2 bases, with 14 bases left between them. CDR1 SGHRS and CDR2 YFSETQ come from the germline V gene. The CDR3 length is 16 residues. In nucleotides, the CDR3 is TGCGCCAGCAGCTTGGTGTTGTCTAGCGTACAAGAGACCCAGTACTTC. Translation gives CASSLVLSSVQETQYF.

V usage is TRBV5-1 and J usage is TRBJ2-5, with D possibly TRBD2 on 5 matching bases. Trimming took off 0 bases at V and 3 bases at J, with 18 bases between the two ends. The CDR3 is made up of 17 amino acids. Germline V lookup: CDR1 SGHRS, CDR2 YFSETQ. CDR3 sequence reads: CASSLGAGQGLEETQYF. The CDR3 region has the DNA TGCGCCAGCAGCTTGGGGGCGGGTCAAGGGCTAGAAGAGACCCAGTACTTC. The full variable domain, in which reference TRBV5-1 and TRBJ2-5 provide the parts outside the CDR3, is KAGVTQTPRYLIKTRGQQVTLSCSPISGHRSVSWYQQTPGQGLQFLFEYFSETQRNKGNFPGRFSGRQFSNSRSEMNVSTLELGDSALYLCASSLGAGQGLEETQYFGPGTRLLVL.